This T cell receptor beta chain is drawn from a study of blood T cells in healthy people across ages. General study points: Naive and antigen-experienced cells could not be conclusively compared, given unsorted PBMCs. There were more naive CD4+ cells and higher diversity in long-lived donors than in aged donors.

The use of a sample-barcoded 5' primer and a J-beta primer mix characterized a second PCR of about 7 to 12 cycles. TCRdb reprocessed the 5' RACE reads with MiXCR, giving one entry per CDR3 protein. The sample yields 710,000 or so distinct CDR3 sequences, approximately 30% seen once. This clonotype was seen many times. Its antigen is not identified. Looked up from germline, CDR1 is MNHEY and CDR2 is SMNVEV (reference sequence). V shed 5 bases, J shed 5 bases, and the junction held 12 bases outside the gene matches. This CDR3 region has 16 residues. The chain couples TRBV27 to TRBJ2-3; 8 bases are a match to TRBD2. The source of this sequence is an elderly woman in good health. What was sequenced was blood. CDR3 DNA: TGTGCCAGCAGTATTTACGGGGGGGGCGGAGGAGATACGCAGTATTTT. Protein: CASSIYGGGGGDTQYF.